The next 7 T cell receptor beta chains were all read from a single sample in a study of T cell responses to AZD1222 COVID-19 vaccine. The method was immunoSEQ multiplex PCR; TCRdb's version includes in-frame clones alone and lacks a portion of them. The repertoire consists of some 92,000 clones, with 90% to 95% occurring once and the leading ten covering roughly 5%. The sequencing here drew on peripheral blood, taken on day 0 of MenACWY control vaccination. The receptors were gathered from an adult in good health.

The genes are TRBV28 and TRBJ2-1; 10 nucleotides agree with TRBD2. CDR3 length equals 18 residues. CDR1 MDHEN and CDR2 SYDVKM come from the germline V gene. After removal of 6 bases from V and 3 bases from J, the junction contained 14 bases not matched to a gene. The CDR3 spells CASSNLAGDPPVYNEQFF. In DNA, the CDR3 is TGTGCCAGCAGCAACCTAGCGGGGGACCCCCCCGTCTACAATGAGCAGTTCTTC.

The chain joins TRBV7-8 to TRBJ2-2; unclear D gene. Germline CDR1 SGHVS, CDR2 FQNEAQ. Trimming pared 2 bases from V and 1 base from J, leaving 8 bases between. There are 15 residues in the CDR3. CDR3 nucleotides: TGTGCCAGCAGCTTATCGAATGGGAACACCGGGGAGCTGTTTTTT. Translation gives CASSLSNGNTGELFF.

The chain carries TRBV24-1 and TRBJ2-1; 9 positions agree with TRBD1. This CDR3 has 15 amino acids. CDR1 is KGHDR and CDR2 is SFDVKD in the germline V gene. Trimming at V came to 7 bases and at J to 2 bases, leaving 5 bases not matched to a gene. The CDR3 loop reads CATSQGQGPYNEQFF. The CDR3 region has the DNA TGTGCCACCAGCCAGGGACAGGGCCCCTACAATGAGCAGTTCTTC.

CDR3 sequence reads: CASSVGQGIGELFF. The CDR3 bases are TGTGCCAGCAGCGTAGGCCAGGGAATCGGGGAGCTGTTTTTT. The rearrangement joins TRBV9 to TRBJ2-2; tentatively, D is TRBD1 (5 bases). The CDR3 sequence is 14 residues long. Germline assignment: CDR1 SGDLS and CDR2 YYNGEE. V lost 0 bases, J lost 7 bases, and 10 bases lay in between.

V usage is TRBV6-6 and J usage is TRBJ2-5; the D gene could be TRBD1 or TRBD2 (5 bases each). Germline V gene data show CDR1 as MNHNY and CDR2 as SVGAGI (reference sequence). Trimming shortened V by 5 bases and J by 4 bases, and 14 bases separated the two germline ends. The CDR3 has 14 residues. This CDR3 reads CASSDLGVAETQYF. As DNA, the CDR3 is TGTGCCAGCAGTGACCTGGGGGTGGCAGAGACCCAGTACTTC.

The V gene is TRBV7-2, the J gene TRBJ1-4; perhaps TRBD1 as D (6 bases). CDR1 SGHTA and CDR2 FQGNSA come from the germline V gene. The CDR3 sequence is 18 residues long. V dropped 5 bases and J dropped 0 bases, with 19 bases sitting between them. The CDR3 nucleotides are TGTGCCAGCAGCACCCGGGGAGGGGGGATTGCAACTAATGAAAAACTGTTTTTT. This translates into CASSTRGGGIATNEKLFF.

The chain carries TRBV6-5 and TRBJ1-2, with 7 bases matching TRBD1. The J segment lost 1 base and the V segment lost 6 bases, leaving 8 bases of the junction unmatched. Germline V gene sequence: CDR1 MNHEY, CDR2 SVGAGI. This CDR3 is 15 amino acids long. CDR3 residues: CASRGAGDSNYGYTF. In nucleotides, the CDR3 is TGTGCCAGCAGGGGAGCAGGGGACAGTAACTATGGCTACACCTTC.